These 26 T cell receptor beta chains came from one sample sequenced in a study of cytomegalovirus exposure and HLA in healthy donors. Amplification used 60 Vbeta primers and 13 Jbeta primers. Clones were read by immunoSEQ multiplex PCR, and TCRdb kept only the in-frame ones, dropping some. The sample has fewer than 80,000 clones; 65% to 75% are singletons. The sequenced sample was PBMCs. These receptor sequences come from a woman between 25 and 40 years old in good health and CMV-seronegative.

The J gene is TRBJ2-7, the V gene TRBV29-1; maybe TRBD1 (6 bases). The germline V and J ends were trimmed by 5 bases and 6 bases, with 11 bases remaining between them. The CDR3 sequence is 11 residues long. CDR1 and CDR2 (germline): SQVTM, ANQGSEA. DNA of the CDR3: TGCAGCGTTACAACAGGGAGCGAGCAGTACTTC. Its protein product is CSVTTGSEQYF.

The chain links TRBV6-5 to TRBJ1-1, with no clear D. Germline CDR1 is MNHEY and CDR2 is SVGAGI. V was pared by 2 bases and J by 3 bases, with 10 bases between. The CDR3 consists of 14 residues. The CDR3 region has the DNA TGTGCCAGCAGTTACGAGGTAGCGCACACTGAAGCTTTCTTT. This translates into CASSYEVAHTEAFF.

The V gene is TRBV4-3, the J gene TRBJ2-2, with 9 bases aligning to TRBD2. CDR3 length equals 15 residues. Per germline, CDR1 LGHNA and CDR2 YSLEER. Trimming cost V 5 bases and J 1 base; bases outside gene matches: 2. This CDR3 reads CASSKLAGNTGELFF. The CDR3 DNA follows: TGCGCCAGCAGCAAACTAGCGGGGAACACCGGGGAGCTGTTTTTT.

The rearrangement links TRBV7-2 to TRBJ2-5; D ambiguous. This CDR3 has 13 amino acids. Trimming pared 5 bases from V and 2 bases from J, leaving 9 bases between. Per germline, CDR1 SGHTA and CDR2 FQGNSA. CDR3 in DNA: TGTGCCAGCAGCCGGGTCACACAAGAGACCCAGTACTTC. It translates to CASSRVTQETQYF.

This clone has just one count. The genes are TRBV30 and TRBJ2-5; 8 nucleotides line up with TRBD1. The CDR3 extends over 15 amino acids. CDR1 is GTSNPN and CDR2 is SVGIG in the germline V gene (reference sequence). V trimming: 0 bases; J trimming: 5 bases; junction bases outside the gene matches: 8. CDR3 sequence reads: CAWSVSDRDWETQYF. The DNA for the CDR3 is TGTGCCTGGAGTGTTTCGGACAGGGATTGGGAGACCCAGTACTTC.

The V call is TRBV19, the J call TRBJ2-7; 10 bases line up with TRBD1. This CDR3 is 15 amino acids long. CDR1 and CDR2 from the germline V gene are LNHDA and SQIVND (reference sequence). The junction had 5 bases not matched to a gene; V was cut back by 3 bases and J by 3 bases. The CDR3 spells CASSIGWDRGYEQYF. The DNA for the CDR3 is TGTGCCAGTAGTATTGGTTGGGACAGGGGCTACGAGCAGTACTTC.

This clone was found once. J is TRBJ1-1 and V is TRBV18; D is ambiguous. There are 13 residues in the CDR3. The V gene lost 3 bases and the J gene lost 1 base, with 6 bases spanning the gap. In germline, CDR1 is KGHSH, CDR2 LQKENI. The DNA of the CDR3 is TGTGCCAGCTCACCTCCCGGGAACACTGAAGCTTTCTTT. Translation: CASSPPGNTEAFF.

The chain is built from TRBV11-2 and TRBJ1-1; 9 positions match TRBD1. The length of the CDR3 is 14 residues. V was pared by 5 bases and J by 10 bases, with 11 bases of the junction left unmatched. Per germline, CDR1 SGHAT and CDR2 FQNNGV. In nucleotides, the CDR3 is TGTGCCAGCAGCCAAACCGGACAGGGGAGGACAGCTTTCTTT. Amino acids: CASSQTGQGRTAFF.

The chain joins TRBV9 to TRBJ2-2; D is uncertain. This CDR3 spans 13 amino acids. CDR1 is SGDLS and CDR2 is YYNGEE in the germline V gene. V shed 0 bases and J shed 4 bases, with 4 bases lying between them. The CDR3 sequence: CASSVAGTGELFF. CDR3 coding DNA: TGTGCCAGCAGCGTAGCGGGCACCGGGGAGCTGTTTTTT.

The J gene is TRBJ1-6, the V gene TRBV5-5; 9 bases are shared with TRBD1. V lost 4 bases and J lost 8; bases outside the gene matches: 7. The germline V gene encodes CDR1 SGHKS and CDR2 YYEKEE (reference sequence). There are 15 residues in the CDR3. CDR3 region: CASSIPGQGDSPLHF. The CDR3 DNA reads TGTGCCAGCAGCATACCGGGACAGGGAGATTCACCCCTCCACTTT.

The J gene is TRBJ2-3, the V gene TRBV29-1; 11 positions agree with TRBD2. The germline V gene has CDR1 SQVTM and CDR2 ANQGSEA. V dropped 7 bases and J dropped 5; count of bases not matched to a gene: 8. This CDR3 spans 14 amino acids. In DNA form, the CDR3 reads TGCAGCGGGGGGGCTAGCGGGAGGAGAGATACGCAGTATTTT. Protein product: CSGGASGRRDTQYF.

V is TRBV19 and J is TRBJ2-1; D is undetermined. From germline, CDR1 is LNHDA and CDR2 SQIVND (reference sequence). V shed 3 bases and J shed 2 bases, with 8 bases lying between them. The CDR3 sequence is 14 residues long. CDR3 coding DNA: TGTGCCAGTAGTATTTTCGAGCCCTACAATGAGCAGTTCTTC. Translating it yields CASSIFEPYNEQFF.

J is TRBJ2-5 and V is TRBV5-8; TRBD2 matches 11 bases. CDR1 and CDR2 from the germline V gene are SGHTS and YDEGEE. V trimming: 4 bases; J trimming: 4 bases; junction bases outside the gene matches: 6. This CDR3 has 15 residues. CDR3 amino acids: CASSLGLADSETQYF. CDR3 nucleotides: TGTGCCAGCAGCCTGGGACTAGCGGATTCAGAGACCCAGTACTTC.

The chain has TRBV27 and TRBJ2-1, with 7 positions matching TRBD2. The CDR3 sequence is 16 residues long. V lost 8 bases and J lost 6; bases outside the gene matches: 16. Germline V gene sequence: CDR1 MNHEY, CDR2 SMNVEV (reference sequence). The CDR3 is CASHTGGRRISNEQFF. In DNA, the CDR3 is TGTGCCAGCCACACCGGGGGGAGAAGGATCAGCAATGAGCAGTTCTTC.

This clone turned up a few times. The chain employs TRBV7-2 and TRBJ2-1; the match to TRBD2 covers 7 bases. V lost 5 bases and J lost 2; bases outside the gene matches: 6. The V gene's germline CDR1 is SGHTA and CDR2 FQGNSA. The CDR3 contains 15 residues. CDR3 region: CASSILADTYNEQFF. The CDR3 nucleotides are TGTGCCAGCAGCATCCTAGCGGATACCTACAATGAGCAGTTCTTC.

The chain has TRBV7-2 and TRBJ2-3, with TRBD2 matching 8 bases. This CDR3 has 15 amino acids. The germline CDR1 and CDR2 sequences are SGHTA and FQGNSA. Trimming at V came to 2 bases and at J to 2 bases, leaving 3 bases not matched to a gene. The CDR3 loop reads CASSLTSGNTDTQYF. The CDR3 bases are TGTGCCAGCAGCTTAACTAGCGGAAACACAGATACGCAGTATTTT.

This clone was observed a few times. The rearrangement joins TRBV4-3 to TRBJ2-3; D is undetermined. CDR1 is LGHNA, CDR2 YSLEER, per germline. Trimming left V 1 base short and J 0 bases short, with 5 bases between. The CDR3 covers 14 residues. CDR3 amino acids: CASSQGDSTDTQYF. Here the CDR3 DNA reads TGCGCCAGCAGCCAAGGAGATAGCACAGATACGCAGTATTTT.

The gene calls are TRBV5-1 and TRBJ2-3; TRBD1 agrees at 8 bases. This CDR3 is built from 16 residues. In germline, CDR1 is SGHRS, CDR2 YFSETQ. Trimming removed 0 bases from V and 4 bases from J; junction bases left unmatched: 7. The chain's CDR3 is CASSLDGQGAADTQYF. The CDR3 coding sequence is TGCGCCAGCAGCTTGGATGGCCAGGGGGCCGCAGATACGCAGTATTTT. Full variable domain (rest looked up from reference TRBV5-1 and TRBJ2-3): KAGVTQTPRYLIKTRGQQVTLSCSPISGHRSVSWYQQTPGQGLQFLFEYFSETQRNKGNFPGRFSGRQFSNSRSEMNVSTLELGDSALYLCASSLDGQGAADTQYFGPGTRLTVL.

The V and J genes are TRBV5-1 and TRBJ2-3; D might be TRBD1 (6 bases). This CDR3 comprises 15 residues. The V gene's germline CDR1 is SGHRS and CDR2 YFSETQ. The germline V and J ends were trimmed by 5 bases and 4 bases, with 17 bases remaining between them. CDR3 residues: CASSDIQGSADTQYF. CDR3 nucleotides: TGCGCCAGCAGTGACATACAGGGTAGCGCAGATACGCAGTATTTT.

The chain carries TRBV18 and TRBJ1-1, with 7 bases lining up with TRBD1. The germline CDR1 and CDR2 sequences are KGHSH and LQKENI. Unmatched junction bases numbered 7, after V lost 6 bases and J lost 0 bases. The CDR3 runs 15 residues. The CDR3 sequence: CASSRTGQMNTEAFF. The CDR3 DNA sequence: TGTGCCAGCTCTCGAACGGGACAGATGAACACTGAAGCTTTCTTT.

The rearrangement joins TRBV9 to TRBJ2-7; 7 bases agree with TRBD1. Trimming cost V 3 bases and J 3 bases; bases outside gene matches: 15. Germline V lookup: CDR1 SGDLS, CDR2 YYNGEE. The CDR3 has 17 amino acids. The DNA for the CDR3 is TGTGCCAGCAGCGCTAGGTACTGGGACAGCCCCCTCTACGAGCAGTACGTC. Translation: CASSARYWDSPLYEQYV.

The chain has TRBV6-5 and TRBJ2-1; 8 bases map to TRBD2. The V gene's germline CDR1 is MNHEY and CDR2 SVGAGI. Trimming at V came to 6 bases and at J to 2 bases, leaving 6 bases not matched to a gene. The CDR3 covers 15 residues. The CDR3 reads CASSRSGRAYNEQFF. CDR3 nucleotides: TGTGCCAGCAGCCGAAGCGGGAGAGCCTACAATGAGCAGTTCTTC.

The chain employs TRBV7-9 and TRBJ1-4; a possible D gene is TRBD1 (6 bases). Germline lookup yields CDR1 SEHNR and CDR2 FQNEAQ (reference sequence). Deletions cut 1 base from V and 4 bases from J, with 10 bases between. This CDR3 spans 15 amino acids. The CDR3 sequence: CASSLVDRLNEKLFF. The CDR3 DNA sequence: TGTGCCAGCAGCTTAGTTGACAGGCTTAATGAAAAACTGTTTTTT.

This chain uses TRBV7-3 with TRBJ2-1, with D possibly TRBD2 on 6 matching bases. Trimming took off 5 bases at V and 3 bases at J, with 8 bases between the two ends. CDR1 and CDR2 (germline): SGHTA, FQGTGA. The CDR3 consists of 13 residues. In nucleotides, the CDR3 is TGTGCCAGCAGCACCGGGAGCTACAATGAGCAGTTCTTC. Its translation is CASSTGSYNEQFF.

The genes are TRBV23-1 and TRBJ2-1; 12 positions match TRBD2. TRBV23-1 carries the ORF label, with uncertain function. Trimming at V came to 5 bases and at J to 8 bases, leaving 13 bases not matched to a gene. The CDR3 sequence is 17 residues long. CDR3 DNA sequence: TGCGCCAGCAGTATGACTAGCGGGAGATTCAGGGGGTATGAGCAGTTCTTC. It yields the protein CASSMTSGRFRGYEQFF.

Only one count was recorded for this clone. CDR3 amino acids: CASSPGLAEETQYF. The CDR3 nucleotides are TGCGCCAGCAGCCCAGGACTAGCGGAAGAGACCCAGTACTTC. The genes are TRBV5-1 and TRBJ2-5, with 10 bases that match TRBD2. The CDR3 length is 14 residues. The V gene's germline CDR1 is SGHRS and CDR2 YFSETQ. The trim removed 4 bases at V and 3 bases at J, leaving 3 bases unmatched.